Listed below are T cell receptor beta chains from one sample, sequenced in a study of early T cells in non-severe SARS-CoV-2 infection. Using its own MiXCR run on the 5' RACE reads, TCRdb lists one record per CDR3 protein. The sample shows tens of thousands of distinct CDR3 sequences, approximately 6.1% of them seen only once. Sequenced sample: whole blood. The source is an adult who was a healthcare worker with PCR-confirmed SARS-CoV-2 infection or an uninfected control (not recorded which). CDR3s include the opening cysteine and the closing phenylalanine or tryptophan. D genes are given only for firm matches. The listing skips clone size in some rows; elsewhere it reads once, few, many or a size class.

V gene	J gene	clone size	D gene	CDR3 DNA	CDR3 protein
TRBV5-1	TRBJ2-1	many	-	TGCGCCAGCAGCTTGGGGGTTGAAAATCCTGAGCAGTTCTTC	CASSLGVENPEQFF
TRBV20-1	TRBJ2-1	many	TRBD2	TGCAGTGCTAGAGGGACTAGCGCCTACAATGAGCAGTTCTTC	CSARGTSAYNEQFF
TRBV7-6	TRBJ2-7	-	TRBD1	TGTGCCAGCAGCTCCGGGACAGGGGGTTACGAGCAGTACTTC	CASSSGTGGYEQYF
TRBV29-1	TRBJ1-1	many	-	TGCAGCTCATCGGGGGAGGGGACTGAAGCTTTCTTT	CSSSGEGTEAFF
TRBV7-9	TRBJ2-5	many	TRBD1	TGTGCCAGCAGCTTAGCGGACAGGGCGGAGACCCAGTACTTC	CASSLADRAETQYF
TRBV20-1	TRBJ2-7	many	-	TGCAGTGCTAGTCCGGGGGCCTACGAGCAGTACTTC	CSASPGAYEQYF
TRBV5-1	TRBJ2-2	many	TRBD2	TGCGCCAGCAGCTTGGTCCTAGCGGCTAACACCGGGGAGCTGTTTTTT	CASSLVLAANTGELFF
TRBV5-5	TRBJ2-7	many	-	TGTGCCAGCAGCTTGGAGGTGGGCGAGCAGTACTTC	CASSLEVGEQYF
TRBV20-1	TRBJ2-4	many	TRBD2	TGCAGTGCTAGGGAGACCGACAGCGGGGCTGAATTAAACATTCAGTACTTC	CSARETDSGAELNIQYF
TRBV12-3/TRBV12-4	TRBJ2-1	many	-	TGTGCCAGCAGTTTCAAGGGGAATGAGCAGTTCTTC	CASSFKGNEQFF
TRBV7-9	TRBJ1-2	-	-	TGTGCCAGCAGCTTCGCGGGGAATGGCTACACCTTC	CASSFAGNGYTF
TRBV27	TRBJ1-5	many	TRBD1	TGTGCCAGCCTGGACAGGGGAAATCAGCCCCAGCATTTT	CASLDRGNQPQHF
TRBV11-3	TRBJ2-1	many	-	TGTGCCAGCAGCGACCTGGGGGGCAGGGGCAATGAGCAGTTCTTC	CASSDLGGRGNEQFF
TRBV6-1	TRBJ2-3	many	TRBD1	TGTGCCAGCAGTGAGGACAGGGGAGAGACAGATACGCAGTATTTT	CASSEDRGETDTQYF